This note documents a single T cell receptor beta chain sequence. Its antigen is not known. TCRdb fed the reads into MiXCR, producing one record per CDR3 protein. The repertoire holds roughly 730,000 distinct CDR3 sequences, with roughly 30% as singletons. The data derive from a study of T cell repertoires in cytomegalovirus infection. The overall study: CMV epitopes in the study were HLA-C-restricted (recently identified) and HLA-B-restricted (well studied). Both CMV infection and a matching HLA type were indicated by public TCR beta signatures.

CDR1 is MGHRA, CDR2 YSYEKL, per germline. The CDR3 consists of 14 residues. V was trimmed by 4 bases and J by 4 bases, leaving 10 bases between them. Regarding the study as a whole: CMV carriers with the relevant HLA were identified by cumulative public TCR beta family frequency.

Here the sequenced sample was cultured PBMCs, taken from culture after CMV antigen stimulation. The V gene is TRBV4-1, the J gene TRBJ1-4; D is undetermined. The receptor was isolated from a human donor in good health (CMV status not recorded). Some clones in this sample may be carry-over from other donors' samples. CDR3 nucleotide sequence: TGCGCCAGCAGCCCCCGGGAAAATAATGAAAAACTGTTTTTT. Encoded protein: CASSPRENNEKLFF.